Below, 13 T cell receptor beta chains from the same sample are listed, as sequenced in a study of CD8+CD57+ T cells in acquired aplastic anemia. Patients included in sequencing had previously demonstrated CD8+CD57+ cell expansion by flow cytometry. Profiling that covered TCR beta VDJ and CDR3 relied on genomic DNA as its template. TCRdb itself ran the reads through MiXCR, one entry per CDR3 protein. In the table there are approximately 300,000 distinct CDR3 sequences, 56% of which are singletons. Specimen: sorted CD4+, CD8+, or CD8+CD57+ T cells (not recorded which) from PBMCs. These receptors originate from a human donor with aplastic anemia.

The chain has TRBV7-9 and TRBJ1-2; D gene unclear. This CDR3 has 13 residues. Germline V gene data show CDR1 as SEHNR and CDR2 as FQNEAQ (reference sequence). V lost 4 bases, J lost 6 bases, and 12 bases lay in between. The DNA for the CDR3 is TGTGCCAGCAGCTCCTCCCACGGGAATGGCTACACCTTC. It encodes CASSSSHGNGYTF.

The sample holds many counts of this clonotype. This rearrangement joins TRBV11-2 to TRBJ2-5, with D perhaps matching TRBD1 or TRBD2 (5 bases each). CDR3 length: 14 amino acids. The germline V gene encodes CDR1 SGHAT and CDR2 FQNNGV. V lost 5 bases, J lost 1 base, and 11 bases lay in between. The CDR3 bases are TGTGCCAGCAGCCTGGGACGGCTCCAAGAGACCCAGTACTTC. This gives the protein CASSLGRLQETQYF.

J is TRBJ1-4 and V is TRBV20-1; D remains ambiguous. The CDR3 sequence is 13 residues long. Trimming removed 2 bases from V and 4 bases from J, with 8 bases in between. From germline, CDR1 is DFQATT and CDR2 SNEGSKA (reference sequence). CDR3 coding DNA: TGCAGTGCTAGACCGGGCCTTAATGAAAAACTGTTTTTT. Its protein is CSARPGLNEKLFF.

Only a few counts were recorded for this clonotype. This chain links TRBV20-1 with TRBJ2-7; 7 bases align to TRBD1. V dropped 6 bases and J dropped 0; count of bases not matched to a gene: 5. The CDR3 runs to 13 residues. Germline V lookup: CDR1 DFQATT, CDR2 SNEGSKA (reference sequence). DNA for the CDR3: TGCAGTGCCCGGACAGGAAGCTCCTACGAGCAGTACTTC. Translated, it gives CSARTGSSYEQYF.

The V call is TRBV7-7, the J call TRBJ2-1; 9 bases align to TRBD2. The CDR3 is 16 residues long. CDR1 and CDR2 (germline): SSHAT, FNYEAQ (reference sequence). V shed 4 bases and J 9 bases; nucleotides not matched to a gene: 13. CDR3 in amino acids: CASSSPPASGDLEQFF. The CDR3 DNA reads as TGTGCCAGCAGCTCACCACCTGCTAGCGGGGATCTTGAGCAGTTCTTC.

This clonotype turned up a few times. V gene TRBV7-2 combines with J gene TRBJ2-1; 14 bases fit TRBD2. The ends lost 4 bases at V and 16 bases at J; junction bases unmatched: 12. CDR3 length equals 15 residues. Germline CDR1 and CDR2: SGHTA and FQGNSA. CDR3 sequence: CASSSPGLAGAKRFF. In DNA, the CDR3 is TGTGCCAGCAGCTCCCCGGGACTAGCGGGAGCAAAACGATTCTTC.

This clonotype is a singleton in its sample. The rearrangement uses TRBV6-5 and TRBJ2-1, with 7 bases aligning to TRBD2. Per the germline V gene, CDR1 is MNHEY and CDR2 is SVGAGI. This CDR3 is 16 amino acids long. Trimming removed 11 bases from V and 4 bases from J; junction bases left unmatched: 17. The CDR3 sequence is CASSSYRLAAYNEQFF. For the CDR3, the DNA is TGTGCCTCCAGCAGTTATCGGCTAGCGGCGTACAATGAGCAGTTCTTC.

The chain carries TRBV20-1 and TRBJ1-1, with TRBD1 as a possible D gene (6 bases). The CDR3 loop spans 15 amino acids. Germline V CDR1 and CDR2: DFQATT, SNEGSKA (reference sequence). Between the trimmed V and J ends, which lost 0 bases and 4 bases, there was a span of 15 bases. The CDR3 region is CSARDQGRSSTEAFF. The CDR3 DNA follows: TGCAGTGCTAGAGATCAGGGGAGATCTAGCACTGAAGCTTTCTTT.

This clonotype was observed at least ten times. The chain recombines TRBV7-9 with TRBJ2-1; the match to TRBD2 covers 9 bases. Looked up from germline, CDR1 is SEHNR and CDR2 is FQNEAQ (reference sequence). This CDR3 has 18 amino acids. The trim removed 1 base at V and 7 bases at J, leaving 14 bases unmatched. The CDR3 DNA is TGTGCCAGCAGCTTAGGGGATAGGGGACTAGCAGAGTTGAATGAGCAGTTCTTC. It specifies CASSLGDRGLAELNEQFF.

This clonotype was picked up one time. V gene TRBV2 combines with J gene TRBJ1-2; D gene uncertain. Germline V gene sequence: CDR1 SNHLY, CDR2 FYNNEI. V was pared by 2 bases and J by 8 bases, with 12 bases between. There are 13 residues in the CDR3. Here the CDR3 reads CASSEIMGTGYTF. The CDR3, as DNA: TGTGCCAGCAGTGAAATTATGGGTACCGGCTACACCTTC. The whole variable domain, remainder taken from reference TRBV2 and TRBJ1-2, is EPEVTQTPSHQVTQMGQEVILRCVPISNHLYFYWYRQILGQKVEFLVSFYNNEISEKSEIFDDQFSVERPDGSNFTLKIRSTKLEDSAMYFCASSEIMGTGYTFGSGTRLTVV.

For the CDR3, the DNA is TGTGCCAGCAGGCCGGGACTAGCGGGAGGGCCCACCGGGGAGCTGTTTTTT. Its translation is CASRPGLAGGPTGELFF. V usage is TRBV7-9 and J usage is TRBJ2-2; 16 bases agree with TRBD2. This CDR3 contains 17 residues. In germline, CDR1 is SEHNR, CDR2 FQNEAQ (reference sequence). The V segment lost 6 bases and the J segment 4 bases; nucleotides outside the gene matches: 5.

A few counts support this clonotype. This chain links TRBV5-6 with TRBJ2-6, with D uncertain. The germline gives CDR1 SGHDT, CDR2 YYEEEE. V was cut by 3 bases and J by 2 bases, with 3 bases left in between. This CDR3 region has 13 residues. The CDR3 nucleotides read TGTGCCAGCAGCTCGCCTGGGGCCAACGTCCTGACTTTC. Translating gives CASSSPGANVLTF. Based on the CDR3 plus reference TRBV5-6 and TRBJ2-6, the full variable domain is DAGVTQSPTHLIKTRGQQVTLRCSPKSGHDTVSWYQQALGQGPQFIFQYYEEEERQRGNFPDRFSGHQFPNYSSELNVNALLLGDSALYLCASSSPGANVLTFGAGSRLTVL.

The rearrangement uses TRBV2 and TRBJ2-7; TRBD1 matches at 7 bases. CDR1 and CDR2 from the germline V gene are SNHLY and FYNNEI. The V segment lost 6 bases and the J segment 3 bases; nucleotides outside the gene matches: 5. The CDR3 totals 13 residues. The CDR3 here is CASSPGQVYEQYF. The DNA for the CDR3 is TGTGCCAGCAGCCCCGGACAGGTCTACGAGCAGTACTTC.